Reported below is one T cell receptor beta chain. Its antigen is currently not known. No much larger clone is present one base from it, and per-base qualities are unavailable. The junction shows trimming of 5 bases on V and 5 bases on J, and the gene matches do not reach 9 bases of it. Inclusive of the bounding cysteine and phenylalanine, the CDR3 is 16 residues long. Just CDR3 DNA is preserved here, 48 bases in frame from base 1. The germline V gene sets CDR1 to SGHTA and CDR2 to FQGTGA. Donors formed part of the validation cohort, which comprised 120 subjects and was distinct from the first cohort of 666 subjects. This record belongs to a study of cytomegalovirus exposure and HLA in healthy donors (TCRdb year 2017). The study in broad terms: According to a later analysis, the 120 or so validation repertoires were produced on the same platform as the 700 or so repertoires of the first cohort. The study aimed to test whether signatures of past pathogen exposure could be identified by cataloging public T cell receptors. Along with the approximately 700-subject first cohort, a separate validation cohort of over 90 different subjects was used. To predict cytomegalovirus infection status, the study combined high-throughput TCR immunosequencing, statistical association of individual TCRs with disease status, and machine learning. The full study reports these points: A total of some 180 TCR beta chains were listed by the study as associated with cytomegalovirus. Across donors, most TCR sequences were observed very rarely, whereas some public TCRs were present in many individuals. A few of the identified cytomegalovirus-associated TCR beta chains were confirmed in vitro to be specific for cytomegalovirus antigens. A later analysis lacked HLA typing for the validation cohort, so it scored co-occurrence in that cohort across all 110 or so repertoires. According to the authors, the approach could potentially be generalized to other disease states and immunological phenotypes. Of the cluster scores, about 94% were above 0 in a later analysis, which found that TCRs clustered in the first cohort also tended to co-occur in the 110 or so validation repertoires. The classifier was reported to diagnose cytomegalovirus status with high specificity and sensitivity in both the original cohort and the validation cohort.

The library came from the immunoSEQ multiplex PCR assay. In the paper's pipeline: A statistical classification framework was developed to diagnose cytomegalovirus status using the catalog of TCR beta chain sequences. In its TCRdb copy, this immuneACCESS table keeps in-frame sequences only and misses some clones. Where compared with another copy, unresolved V genes explain less than half of these, and the others have no known cause. The V and J calls and clone size come from that table; D and trimming were worked out from the DNA. This sample comprises under 200,000 clones, more than 80% of them detected only once. Together, the top ten hold around 3% of the sample.

The TCR sequence derives from a woman under 30 in good health and CMV-seropositive. The source material was PBMCs. Recombination linked TRBV7-3 to TRBJ2-1; 10 middle bases align to TRBD2. The CDR3 is CASSTTGTSANNEQFF. The nucleotides read TGTGCCAGCAGCACTACCGGGACTAGCGCTAACAATGAGCAGTTCTTC.